This T cell receptor beta chain was profiled in a study of shared T cell receptors in the human thymus. TCRdb keeps only in-frame clones here, not all; method: immunoSEQ multiplex PCR. The sample lists 700,000 or so clones, approximately 83% occurring once. Germline lookup yields CDR1 KGHSH and CDR2 LQKENI. The V gene lost 1 base and the J gene lost 6 bases, with 7 bases spanning the gap. The length of the CDR3 is 13 residues. The same data also contributed to another study, on human thymus T cells. That work contributes: Serving as donors were healthy Finnish infants, each of whom was having open corrective surgery for congenital heart defects. Both thymic and peripheral blood repertoires showed apparently biased V and J usage. Thymic TCR repertoires of unrelated people reportedly overlapped highly.

The source material was thymocytes. This sequence joins TRBV18 and TRBJ1-5, with TRBD1 as a possible D gene (5 bases). The clonotype was recovered from a girl in the first two years of life with a congenital heart defect. The CDR3 is CASSPLGGQPQHF. CDR3 sequence (DNA): TGTGCCAGCTCACCACTGGGGGGTCAGCCCCAGCATTTT.